Listed below are T cell receptor beta chains from one sample, sequenced in a study of sequential checkpoint blockade in melanoma. Only in-frame clones appear in the TCRdb table, and some are missing; sequencing was by immunoSEQ multiplex PCR. The sample holds under 20,000 clones, over 60% seen once. The sample here was CD8+ T cells sorted from blood (inferred from file names), taken from a patient given nivolumab and ipilimumab in sequence. These receptors all stem from a human donor with melanoma. Both conserved end residues are part of each CDR3. A D gene is named only where the DNA matches it firmly. Size is stated for part of the rows, as once, few or many counts, or as a class when the clone is expanded.

TRBV6-5	16	TRBD2	TRBJ2-7	-	CASSYGTGTSLYEQYF	TGTGCCAGCAGTTACGGTACCGGGACTAGCCTCTACGAGCAGTACTTC
TRBV29-1	14	TRBD1	TRBJ2-1	once	CSVGRQGKNNEQFF	TGCAGCGTTGGTCGACAGGGAAAGAACAATGAGCAGTTCTTC
TRBV7-9	18	-	TRBJ2-7	-	CASSPDRTSAGKTYEQYF	TGTGCCAGCAGCCCGGACAGGACGTCGGCGGGGAAGACCTACGAGCAGTACTTC
TRBV10-2	14	-	TRBJ2-7	few	CASSEFLGGYEQYF	TGCGCCAGCAGTGAGTTTTTGGGGGGCTACGAGCAGTACTTC
TRBV27	15	-	TRBJ2-7	-	CASSARVVRGNEQYF	TGTGCCAGCAGTGCCCGCGTAGTCAGGGGCAACGAGCAGTACTTC
TRBV14	15	TRBD2	TRBJ2-7	-	CASSLRTSPLYEQYF	TGTGCCAGCAGCCTAAGGACTAGTCCCCTCTACGAGCAGTACTTC
TRBV5-1	15	TRBD1	TRBJ1-1	-	CASSFTGGEDTEAFF	TGCGCCAGCAGCTTCACAGGGGGCGAGGACACTGAAGCTTTCTTT
TRBV9	15	TRBD1	TRBJ1-3	-	CASSPTGGGGNTIYF	TGTGCCAGCAGCCCGACAGGGGGCGGTGGAAACACCATATATTTT
TRBV9	15	-	TRBJ2-7	few	CASSLGQSDSYEQYF	TGTGCCAGCAGCCTGGGACAATCCGACTCCTACGAGCAGTACTTC
TRBV29-1	16	-	TRBJ2-7	-	CSVEDRESGPSYEQYF	TGCAGCGTTGAAGATCGGGAAAGCGGCCCCTCCTACGAGCAGTACTTC
TRBV27	14	TRBD2	TRBJ2-1	few	CASSLSGLASPQFF	TGTGCCAGCAGTTTATCGGGACTAGCGTCACCGCAGTTCTTC
TRBV18	15	-	TRBJ2-7	once	CASSTVQGDNYEQYF	TGTGCCAGCTCCACCGTCCAGGGCGATAACTACGAGCAGTACTTC
TRBV19	14	TRBD1	TRBJ2-1	few	CASSTQGAHPEQFF	TGTGCCAGTAGTACCCAGGGGGCGCATCCTGAGCAGTTCTTC